The rows below give T cell receptor beta chains drawn from one sample of a study of T cells in Graves' hyperthyroidism and ophthalmopathy. TCRdb redid the calling of the multiplex PCR reads with MiXCR, one entry per CDR3 protein. The profile shows around 600,000 distinct CDR3 sequences, 13% to 15% of them singletons. Sample: blood. All receptors come from a woman between 45 and 60 years old with Graves' ophthalmopathy. Both conserved end residues are part of each CDR3. The D gene is left open where the match is weak. Clone size is not always given. Where it is, it says once, few, many or a class for expanded clones.

J	size	D	V	CDR3	DNA
TRBJ2-1	few	-	TRBV14	CASSQERSYNEQFF	TGTGCCAGCAGCCAAGAAAGATCCTACAATGAGCAGTTCTTC
TRBJ1-2	many	TRBD1	TRBV6-1	CASRLRQGAGGYTF	TGTGCCAGCAGGCTTCGACAGGGGGCGGGTGGCTACACCTTC
TRBJ1-2	few	-	TRBV9	CASNPPDVSHGYTF	TGTGCCAGCAACCCGCCGGACGTTAGCCATGGCTACACCTTC
TRBJ1-4	many	-	TRBV12-3/TRBV12-4	CASSLARDRGEKLFF	TGTGCCAGCAGTTTAGCGCGCGACCGAGGTGAAAAACTGTTTTTT
TRBJ1-4	many	-	TRBV27	CASSLFGIPTNEKLFF	TGTGCCAGCAGTTTATTTGGTATTCCAACTAATGAAAAACTGTTTTTT
TRBJ2-5	many	-	TRBV7-8	CASSRSRRVETQYF	TGTGCCAGCAGTCGCAGTCGCAGGGTCGAGACCCAGTACTTC
TRBJ1-1	few	-	TRBV10-3	CAISVQGHTEAFF	TGTGCCATCAGTGTTCAGGGGCACACTGAAGCTTTCTTT
TRBJ2-7	many	-	TRBV30	CARRAAAGGEQYF	TGTGCCCGACGTGCGGCCGCGGGTGGCGAGCAGTACTTC
TRBJ1-4	many	-	TRBV7-9	CASSLVGATNEKLFF	TGTGCCAGCAGTTTGGTGGGAGCAACTAATGAAAAACTGTTTTTT
TRBJ2-4	-	TRBD2	TRBV6-2/TRBV6-3	CASSGGTSGREAKNIQYF	TGTGCCAGCAGTGGAGGGACTAGCGGGAGGGAGGCCAAAAACATTCAGTACTTC
TRBJ2-1	many	TRBD2	TRBV27	CASRDIAGGTYNEQFF	TGTGCCAGCAGGGACATAGCGGGAGGAACCTACAATGAGCAGTTCTTC
TRBJ2-7	-	TRBD2	TRBV27	CASSTGLAGGSYEQYF	TGTGCCAGCAGTACCGGACTAGCGGGAGGTTCCTACGAGCAGTACTTC
TRBJ2-2	many	-	TRBV20-1	CSASRAGRNTGELFF	TGCAGTGCTAGTCGTGCGGGCAGGAACACCGGGGAGCTGTTTTTT
TRBJ2-5	many	TRBD2	TRBV6-6	CASSYSTLGTSGREETQYF	TGTGCCAGCAGTTACTCCACCCTCGGGACTAGCGGGAGGGAAGAGACCCAGTACTTC
TRBJ2-7	many	-	TRBV7-2	CASSLAASETYEQYF	TGTGCCAGCAGCTTAGCGGCTAGCGAAACCTACGAGCAGTACTTC
TRBJ2-2	few	TRBD2	TRBV27	CASRGLAGGSHTGELFF	TGTGCCAGCAGGGGACTAGCGGGAGGCTCCCACACCGGGGAGCTGTTTTTT
TRBJ2-5	few	TRBD2	TRBV18	CASSPLAGGSYETQYF	TGTGCCAGCTCACCACTAGCGGGAGGGTCCTATGAGACCCAGTACTTC
TRBJ1-1	-	-	TRBV7-3	CASSLKGTNMNTEAFF	TGTGCCAGCAGCTTAAAGGGGACAAACATGAACACTGAAGCTTTCTTT
TRBJ1-5	many	-	TRBV27	CASSLLVNQPQHF	TGTGCCAGCAGTTTACTTGTCAATCAGCCCCAGCATTTT
TRBJ1-5	-	-	TRBV19	CASSILPIGDQPQHF	TGTGCCAGTAGTATTCTACCGATAGGCGATCAGCCCCAGCATTTT
TRBJ1-2	few	TRBD1	TRBV7-9	CASSFRTGTFNYGYTF	TGTGCCAGCAGCTTCCGGACAGGGACCTTTAACTATGGCTACACCTTC
TRBJ2-5	many	-	TRBV7-2	CASSLNTGDIETQYF	TGTGCCAGCAGCTTAAATACGGGAGATATAGAGACCCAGTACTTC
TRBJ2-3	few	TRBD2	TRBV20-1	CSTNGAGGGPDTQYF	TGCAGTACCAACGGGGCGGGGGGGGGCCCAGATACGCAGTATTTT
TRBJ1-2	few	-	TRBV6-6	CASSYRSYGYTF	TGTGCCAGCAGTTATAGGAGCTATGGCTACACCTTC
TRBJ1-1	many	-	TRBV7-9	CASRPRGINTEAFF	TGTGCCAGCAGGCCACGAGGGATTAACACTGAAGCTTTCTTT
TRBJ2-1	many	-	TRBV28	CASSLQAAGNNEQFF	TGTGCCAGCAGTTTGCAGGCAGCGGGTAACAATGAGCAGTTCTTC
TRBJ1-2	-	-	TRBV27	CASTHLPGRGKPEGYTF	TGTGCCAGCACCCATCTGCCTGGACGGGGTAAACCTGAGGGCTACACCTTC
TRBJ1-1	-	-	TRBV5-1	CASSSGDTHMNTEAFF	TGCGCCAGCAGCTCGGGGGACACCCACATGAACACTGAAGCTTTCTTT
TRBJ2-2	few	-	TRBV9	CASSSYLSPTGELFF	TGTGCCAGCAGCTCTTACCTTAGCCCCACCGGGGAGCTGTTTTTT
TRBJ2-7	many	-	TRBV12-3/TRBV12-4	CASSFPNYEQYF	TGTGCCAGCAGTTTTCCGAATTACGAGCAGTACTTC
TRBJ2-1	many	-	TRBV20-1	CSAKEWGSYNEQFF	TGCAGTGCTAAAGAGTGGGGTTCCTACAATGAGCAGTTCTTC
TRBJ2-1	-	TRBD2	TRBV7-6	CASSGRTSGSYNEQFF	TGTGCCAGCAGCGGACGGACTAGCGGTTCCTACAATGAGCAGTTCTTC